Detailed here is one T cell receptor (beta chain). This record belongs to a study of blood T cell repertoires in COVID-19. Across the study: Samples came from the United States, Italy and Spain, spanning acute and convalescent COVID-19. PBMCs, B-cell-depleted T cells, or T cells were the source of the cDNA or gDNA that made up the material.

CDR1 is LNHDA and CDR2 is SQIVND in the germline V gene (reference sequence). Losses at the gene ends were 6 bases for V and 5 bases for J; bases not matched to a gene: 3. CDR3 length equals 12 residues. Original analysis: Estimation of nucleated cell counts was performed using reference gene primer amplification. The protocol was immunoSEQ multiplex PCR, while the TCRdb copy is restricted to in-frame clones and leaves out a portion. For V, J and clone size, that table is used; D and trimming come from the DNA. The sample yields more than 95,000 clones, approximately 80% seen once. This TCR was sampled from a human donor in a cohort sampled during active COVID-19. V is TRBV19 and J is TRBJ1-1, with 7 bases aligning to TRBD1. The material sequenced was peripheral blood. CDR3 protein: CASSKQGTEAFF. The DNA of the CDR3 is TGTGCCAGTAGCAAACAGGGGACTGAAGCTTTCTTT.